Presented here are 27 T cell receptor beta chains from one specimen sequenced in a study of CD8+CD57+ T cells in acquired aplastic anemia. Individuals selected for sequencing had exhibited CD8+CD57+ cell expansion on flow cytometry. Genomic DNA, the template, was used for profiling of the TCR beta VDJ and CDR3. TCRdb re-derived calls from the reads in MiXCR, one entry per CDR3 protein. This sample yields 250,000 to 300,000 distinct CDR3 sequences, of which 45% to 65% are seen a single time; 1% to 1.5% belongs to the top ten. The sample was sorted CD4+, CD8+, or CD8+CD57+ T cells (not recorded which) from PBMCs. The receptor set was obtained from a human donor with aplastic anemia.

The genes are TRBV2 and TRBJ1-1; no clear D. The V and J ends lost 6 bases and 0 bases respectively, with 8 bases between them. The germline gives CDR1 SNHLY, CDR2 FYNNEI. This CDR3 comprises 13 residues. The CDR3 spells CASRGSVNTEAFF. In DNA form, the CDR3 reads TGTGCCAGCAGAGGCAGTGTGAACACTGAAGCTTTCTTT.

There are many counts of this clonotype. The genes are TRBV18 and TRBJ1-1; D unresolved. Germline V lookup: CDR1 KGHSH, CDR2 LQKENI. This CDR3 has 15 residues. Trimming stripped 3 bases from V and 1 base from J, with 12 bases between. As DNA, the CDR3 is TGTGCCAGCTCACCGGGTATCGGAGCGAACACTGAAGCTTTCTTT. Protein: CASSPGIGANTEAFF.

This chain uses TRBV12-3 or TRBV12-4 with TRBJ1-4; 10 nucleotides match TRBD1. The CDR3 sequence is 18 residues long. J was trimmed by 10 bases and V by 4 bases; bases with no gene match: 18. CDR3 sequence: CASSSTRGTGTGAPKLFF. The CDR3 region has the DNA TGTGCCAGCAGTTCAACGCGTGGAACTGGGACAGGGGCACCAAAACTGTTTTTT.

This clonotype turned up a few times. The chain employs TRBV5-8 and TRBJ2-1, with 7 bases matching TRBD1. The CDR3 sequence is 17 residues long. Germline values: CDR1 SGHTS, CDR2 YDEGEE. With 0 bases clipped from V and 3 bases from J, the junction kept 9 bases outside the gene matches. Written as DNA, the CDR3 is TGTGCCAGCAGCTTGGGGGCCTCGACAGGGCTCTACAATGAGCAGTTCTTC. Protein sequence: CASSLGASTGLYNEQFF.

CDR3 sequence reads: CATSDPGTSGGEQYF. The CDR3 DNA sequence: TGTGCCACCAGTGATCCCGGGACCTCGGGCGGCGAGCAGTACTTC. This chain links TRBV24-1 with TRBJ2-7; D possibly uses TRBD1 or TRBD2 (5 bases each). Germline lookup yields CDR1 KGHDR and CDR2 SFDVKD. The length of the CDR3 is 15 residues. V gave up 3 bases and J gave up 6 bases, with 17 bases separating them.

V usage is TRBV24-1 and J usage is TRBJ2-3; the D gene could be TRBD1 or TRBD2 (5 bases each). Germline V gene sequence: CDR1 KGHDR, CDR2 SFDVKD. Trimming shortened V by 2 bases and J by 0 bases, and 8 bases separated the two germline ends. The CDR3 has 15 residues. The CDR3 bases are TGTGCCACCAGTGATTCGGGACGTAGCACAGATACGCAGTATTTT. This gives the protein CATSDSGRSTDTQYF.

This chain connects TRBV24-1 to TRBJ2-7; TRBD2 agrees at 7 bases. This CDR3 comprises 16 residues. The ends lost 5 bases at V and 4 bases at J; junction bases unmatched: 13. Germline V lookup: CDR1 KGHDR, CDR2 SFDVKD. The CDR3 region has the DNA TGTGCCACCAGTGCCGCCGGGGGGTATGCTGGATACGAGCAGTACTTC. Translation: CATSAAGGYAGYEQYF.

This clonotype was recorded at least ten times. The rearrangement uses TRBV7-9 and TRBJ2-7; possible D gene TRBD1, 6 bases. Germline CDR1 reads SEHNR; CDR2 reads FQNEAQ (reference sequence). CDR3 length: 15 residues. V lost 2 bases, J lost 1 base, and 12 bases lay in between. CDR3 bases: TGTGCCAGCAGCTTACCCGGGACACGTTCCTACGAGCAGTACTTC. It codes for CASSLPGTRSYEQYF.

J is TRBJ2-7 and V is TRBV15; 7 bases are a match to TRBD2. The CDR3 has 15 amino acids. Germline V gene lookup returns CDR1 LNHNV and CDR2 YYDKDF (reference sequence). V lost 5 bases, J lost 0 bases, and 7 bases stayed unmatched. CDR3 in DNA: TGTGCCACCAGCGGGCGGGGCGGGAGCTCCTACGAGCAGTACTTC. Translation gives CATSGRGGSSYEQYF.

The chain couples TRBV24-1 to TRBJ1-4; D ambiguous. Germline V gene lookup returns CDR1 KGHDR and CDR2 SFDVKD. This CDR3 spans 13 amino acids. The V gene lost 9 bases and the J gene lost 5 bases, with 12 bases spanning the gap. The CDR3 here is CATGSAVNEKLFF. CDR3 sequence (DNA): TGTGCCACCGGGTCGGCAGTAAATGAAAAACTGTTTTTT.

The chain is built from TRBV7-6 and TRBJ2-5; the D is unclear. The CDR3 totals 12 residues. CDR1 SGHVS and CDR2 FNYEAQ come from the germline V gene. The V and J ends lost 3 bases and 1 base respectively, with 3 bases between them. The CDR3 bases are TGTGCCAGCAGCTTTTTCCAAGAGACCCAGTACTTC. Amino acid sequence: CASSFFQETQYF. Based on the CDR3 plus reference TRBV7-6 and TRBJ2-5, the full variable domain is GAGVSQSPRYKVTKRGQDVALRCDPISGHVSLYWYRQALGQGPEFLTYFNYEAQQDKSGLPNDRFSAERPEGSISTLTIQRTEQRDSAMYRCASSFFQETQYFGPGTRLLVL.

CDR3 amino acids: CSASLHINTEAFF. As DNA, the CDR3 is TGCAGTGCTAGTTTACACATCAACACTGAAGCTTTCTTT. V usage is TRBV20-1 and J usage is TRBJ1-1; D is undetermined. The V gene's germline CDR1 is DFQATT and CDR2 SNEGSKA (reference sequence). V lost 3 bases and J lost 2, with 10 bases in between. CDR3 length: 13 residues.

This clonotype was found many times. This chain uses TRBV27 with TRBJ1-5; D not certain. With 2 bases removed from V and 4 bases from J, the gap between germline ends came to 6 bases. From germline, CDR1 is MNHEY and CDR2 SMNVEV (reference sequence). The CDR3 covers 13 residues. The CDR3 DNA reads as TGTGCCAGCAGTTTAAACTGGAATCAGCCCCAGCATTTT. Translated: CASSLNWNQPQHF.

This clonotype was seen only a few times. V gene TRBV9 combines with J gene TRBJ2-2; 7 bases are a match to TRBD2. Germline V gene data show CDR1 as SGDLS and CDR2 as YYNGEE. The CDR3 spans 15 residues. The ends lost 10 bases at V and 5 bases at J; junction bases unmatched: 14. CDR3 sequence: CASTAAGARTGELFF. The CDR3 coding sequence is TGTGCCTCCACGGCCGCGGGAGCCAGGACCGGGGAGCTGTTTTTT.

Note on this clonotype: Being one base from a much bigger clone, this may be a read error. The genes are TRBV3-1 and TRBJ2-7; D might be TRBD1 (5 bases). Germline-derived CDR1 and CDR2 are LGHDT and YNNKEL (reference sequence). The CDR3 runs 16 residues. As DNA, the CDR3 is TGTGCCAGCAGCCAAGTCGGACAAGAGTCGTCCTACAAGCAGTACTTC. Amino acid sequence: CASSQVGQESSYKQYF.

The chain recombines TRBV9 with TRBJ2-7; maybe TRBD2 (5 bases). The CDR3 totals 14 residues. Trimming removed 0 bases from V and 1 base from J, with 8 bases in between. CDR1 is SGDLS and CDR2 is YYNGEE in the germline V gene. CDR3 sequence (DNA): TGTGCCAGCAGCGTAGACGGACTGTCCTACGAGCAGTACTTC. It specifies CASSVDGLSYEQYF.

This chain joins TRBV3-1 and TRBJ1-2; 9 nucleotides match TRBD1. Germline CDR1 and CDR2: LGHDT and YNNKEL (reference sequence). CDR3 length: 14 amino acids. The J segment lost 8 bases and the V segment lost 4 bases, leaving 8 bases of the junction unmatched. The CDR3 region has the DNA TGTGCCAGCAGCCCCCGGACAGGGGTGGGCGGCTACACCTTC. Translation: CASSPRTGVGGYTF.

In its sample, this clonotype was seen a few times. The rearrangement joins TRBV2 to TRBJ1-5; the D gene is possibly TRBD1 (6 bases). The CDR3 has 14 residues. Germline CDR1 reads SNHLY; CDR2 reads FYNNEI. The V gene lost 7 bases and the J gene lost 1 base, with 11 bases spanning the gap. The CDR3 loop reads CASKGGSSNQPQHF. CDR3 sequence (DNA): TGTGCCAGCAAGGGGGGGTCAAGCAATCAGCCCCAGCATTTT. The full variable domain, its missing parts supplied by reference TRBV2 and TRBJ1-5, is EPEVTQTPSHQVTQMGQEVILRCVPISNHLYFYWYRQILGQKVEFLVSFYNNEISEKSEIFDDQFSVERPDGSNFTLKIRSTKLEDSAMYFCASKGGSSNQPQHFGDGTRLSIL.

The chain uses TRBV7-9 and TRBJ2-1; 10 bases match TRBD2. This CDR3 is built from 17 residues. The J segment lost 7 bases and the V segment lost 2 bases, leaving 11 bases of the junction unmatched. CDR1 is SEHNR, CDR2 FQNEAQ, per germline (reference sequence). CDR3 protein: CASSLRVASGSRNEQFF. CDR3 sequence (DNA): TGTGCCAGCAGCTTAAGGGTGGCTAGCGGGAGTAGAAATGAGCAGTTCTTC.

V gene TRBV20-1 combines with J gene TRBJ2-7, with 7 bases lining up with TRBD2. The length of the CDR3 is 15 residues. V dropped 1 base and J dropped 3; count of bases not matched to a gene: 9. The germline V gene encodes CDR1 DFQATT and CDR2 SNEGSKA (reference sequence). The CDR3 protein is CSARGFGGDNYEQYF. For the CDR3, the DNA is TGCAGTGCTAGAGGGTTTGGGGGGGATAACTACGAGCAGTACTTC.

CDR3 protein: CSASSLVTGAYEQYF. The CDR3 region has the DNA TGCAGTGCCAGCAGCTTAGTAACGGGAGCGTACGAGCAGTACTTC. This rearrangement joins TRBV20-1 to TRBJ2-7; maybe TRBD2 (6 bases). The CDR3 is 15 residues long. Germline lookup yields CDR1 DFQATT and CDR2 SNEGSKA (reference sequence). The V gene lost 6 bases and the J gene lost 4 bases, with 22 bases spanning the gap.

This clonotype was recorded a few times. This chain's CDR3 is CASSPQGGGAGELFF. In DNA form, the CDR3 reads TGTGCCAGCAGCCCTCAGGGCGGAGGGGCCGGGGAGCTGTTTTTT. V is TRBV9 and J is TRBJ2-2, with a weak D call TRBD2 (6 bases). Germline CDR1 and CDR2: SGDLS and YYNGEE. The CDR3 is 15 residues long. V was shortened by 4 bases and J by 6 bases, with 16 bases between the two germline ends.

Ten or more counts support this clonotype. The rearrangement joins TRBV10-1 to TRBJ2-2; 9 bases are a match to TRBD2. This CDR3 has 14 amino acids. V lost 4 bases to trimming and J lost 14 bases; unmatched junction nucleotides: 11. Germline-derived CDR1 and CDR2 are WNHNN and SYGVQD (reference sequence). Written as DNA, the CDR3 is TGCGCCAGCAGTGGGACTAGCGACTCGGTGGAACTGTTTTTT. Translation: CASSGTSDSVELFF.

This clonotype has a count of ten or more. This rearrangement joins TRBV30 to TRBJ1-2; D gene uncertain. The CDR3 loop spans 14 amino acids. The V end lost 4 bases, the J end lost 4 bases, and 16 bases lay between the germline ends. CDR1 GTSNPN and CDR2 SVGIG come from the germline V gene (reference sequence). As DNA, the CDR3 is TGTGCCTGGAAGCAGCCAGGCGCACCCTATGGCTACACCTTC. It is translated as CAWKQPGAPYGYTF.

Concerning this clonotype: The junction departs from the called germline gene at one end, perhaps through a read error. This rearrangement joins TRBV2 to TRBJ2-1; the match to TRBD2 covers 7 bases. Germline V gene sequence: CDR1 SNHLY, CDR2 FYNNEI. The CDR3 has 15 residues. CDR3 DNA sequence: TGTGCCGGCAGTGTTGATGGCGGGGGCTACAATGAGCAGTTCTTC. Protein sequence: CAGSVDGGGYNEQFF.

V usage is TRBV19 and J usage is TRBJ1-4; D may be TRBD1 (5 bases). Per the germline V gene, CDR1 is LNHDA and CDR2 is SQIVND (reference sequence). The CDR3 is 14 residues long. V lost 2 bases to trimming and J lost 3 bases, with 7 bases between them. The DNA for the CDR3 is TGTGCCAGTAGTATATGGGGGGCTAATGAAAAACTGTTTTTT. Amino acid sequence: CASSIWGANEKLFF.

The chain carries TRBV29-1 and TRBJ2-2; the D gene is possibly TRBD2 (6 bases). Per germline, CDR1 SQVTM and CDR2 ANQGSEA. The CDR3 sequence is 13 residues long. CDR3 DNA sequence: TGCAGTGTGGGGGGATCGAACACCGGGGAGCTGTTTTTT. Amino acids: CSVGGSNTGELFF.